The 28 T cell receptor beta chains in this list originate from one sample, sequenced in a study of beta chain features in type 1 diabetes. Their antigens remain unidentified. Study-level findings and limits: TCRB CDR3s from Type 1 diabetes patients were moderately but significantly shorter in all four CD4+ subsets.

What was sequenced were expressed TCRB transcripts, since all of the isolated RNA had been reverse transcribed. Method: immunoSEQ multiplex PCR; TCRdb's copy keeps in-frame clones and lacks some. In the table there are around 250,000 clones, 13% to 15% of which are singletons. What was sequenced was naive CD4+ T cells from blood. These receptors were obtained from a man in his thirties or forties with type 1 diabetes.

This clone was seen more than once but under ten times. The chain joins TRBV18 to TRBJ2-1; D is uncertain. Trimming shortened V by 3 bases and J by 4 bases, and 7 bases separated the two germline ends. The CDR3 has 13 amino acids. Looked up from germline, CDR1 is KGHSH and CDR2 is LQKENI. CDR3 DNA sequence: TGTGCCAGCTCACCGGCTGCTTACAATGAGCAGTTCTTC. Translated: CASSPAAYNEQFF.

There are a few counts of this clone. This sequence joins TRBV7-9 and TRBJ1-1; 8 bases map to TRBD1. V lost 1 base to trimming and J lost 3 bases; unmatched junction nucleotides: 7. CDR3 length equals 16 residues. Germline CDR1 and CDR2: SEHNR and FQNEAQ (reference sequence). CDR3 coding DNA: TGTGCCAGCAGCTTAGGTAACAGGGGGACTTACACTGAAGCTTTCTTT. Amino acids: CASSLGNRGTYTEAFF.

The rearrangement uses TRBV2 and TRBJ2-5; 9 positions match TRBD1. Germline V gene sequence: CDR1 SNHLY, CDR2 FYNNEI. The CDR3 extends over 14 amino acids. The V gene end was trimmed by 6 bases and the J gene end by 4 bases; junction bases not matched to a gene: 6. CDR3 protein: CASSLGQGGETQYF. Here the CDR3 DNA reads TGTGCCAGCAGCCTGGGACAGGGAGGAGAGACCCAGTACTTC.

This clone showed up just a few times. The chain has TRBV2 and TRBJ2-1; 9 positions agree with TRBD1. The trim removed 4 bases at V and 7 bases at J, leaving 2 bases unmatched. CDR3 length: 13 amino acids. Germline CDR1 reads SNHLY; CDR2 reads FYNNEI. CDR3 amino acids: CASSGQGGNEQFF. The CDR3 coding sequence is TGTGCCAGCAGTGGACAGGGGGGAAATGAGCAGTTCTTC. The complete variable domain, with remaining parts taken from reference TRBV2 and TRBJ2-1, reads EPEVTQTPSHQVTQMGQEVILRCVPISNHLYFYWYRQILGQKVEFLVSFYNNEISEKSEIFDDQFSVERPDGSNFTLKIRSTKLEDSAMYFCASSGQGGNEQFFGPGTRLTVL.

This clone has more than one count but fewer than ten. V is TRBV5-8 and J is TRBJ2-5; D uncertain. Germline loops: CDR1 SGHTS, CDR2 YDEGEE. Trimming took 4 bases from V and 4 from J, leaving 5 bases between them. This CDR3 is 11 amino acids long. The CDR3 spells CASSPRETQYF. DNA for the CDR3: TGTGCCAGCAGCCCGAGAGAGACCCAGTACTTC.

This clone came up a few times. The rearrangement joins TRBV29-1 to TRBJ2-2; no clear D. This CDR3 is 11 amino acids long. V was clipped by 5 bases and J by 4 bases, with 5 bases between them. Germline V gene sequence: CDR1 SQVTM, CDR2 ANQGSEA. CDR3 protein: CSVSSTGELFF. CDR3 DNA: TGCAGCGTTTCCAGCACCGGGGAGCTGTTTTTT.

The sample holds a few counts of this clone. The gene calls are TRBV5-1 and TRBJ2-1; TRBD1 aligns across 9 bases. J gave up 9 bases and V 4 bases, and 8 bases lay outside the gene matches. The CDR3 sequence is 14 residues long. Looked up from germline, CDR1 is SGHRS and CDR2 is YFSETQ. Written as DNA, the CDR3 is TGCGCCAGCAGCGTGGGGACAGGGCGGTCTGAGCAGTTCTTC. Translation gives CASSVGTGRSEQFF. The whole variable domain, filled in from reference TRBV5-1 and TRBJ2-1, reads KAGVTQTPRYLIKTRGQQVTLSCSPISGHRSVSWYQQTPGQGLQFLFEYFSETQRNKGNFPGRFSGRQFSNSRSEMNVSTLELGDSALYLCASSVGTGRSEQFFGPGTRLTVL.

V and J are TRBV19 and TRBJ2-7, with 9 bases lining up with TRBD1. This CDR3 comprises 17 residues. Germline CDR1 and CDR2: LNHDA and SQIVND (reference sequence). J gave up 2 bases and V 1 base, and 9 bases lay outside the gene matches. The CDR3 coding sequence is TGTGCCAGTAGTATAGGGTCGATTGGGACAGGGCCCTACGAGCAGTACTTC. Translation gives CASSIGSIGTGPYEQYF.

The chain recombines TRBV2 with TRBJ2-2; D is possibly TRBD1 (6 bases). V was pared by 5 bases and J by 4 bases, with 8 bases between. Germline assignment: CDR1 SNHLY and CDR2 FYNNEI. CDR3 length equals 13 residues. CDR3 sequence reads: CASSQGPTGELFF. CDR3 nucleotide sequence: TGTGCCAGCAGTCAGGGGCCCACCGGGGAGCTGTTTTTT. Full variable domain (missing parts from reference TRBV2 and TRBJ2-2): EPEVTQTPSHQVTQMGQEVILRCVPISNHLYFYWYRQILGQKVEFLVSFYNNEISEKSEIFDDQFSVERPDGSNFTLKIRSTKLEDSAMYFCASSQGPTGELFFGEGSRLTVL.

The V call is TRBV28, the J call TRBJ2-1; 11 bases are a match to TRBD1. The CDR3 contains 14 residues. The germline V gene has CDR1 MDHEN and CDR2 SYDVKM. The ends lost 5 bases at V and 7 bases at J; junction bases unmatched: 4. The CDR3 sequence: CASSDGQGANEQFF. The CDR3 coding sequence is TGTGCCAGCAGTGACGGACAGGGGGCGAATGAGCAGTTCTTC.

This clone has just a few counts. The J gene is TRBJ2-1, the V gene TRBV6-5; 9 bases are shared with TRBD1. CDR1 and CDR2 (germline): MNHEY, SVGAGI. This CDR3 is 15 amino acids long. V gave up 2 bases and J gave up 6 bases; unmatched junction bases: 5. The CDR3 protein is CASSYNRGLGNEQFF. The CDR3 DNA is TGTGCCAGCAGTTACAACAGGGGGCTAGGCAATGAGCAGTTCTTC.

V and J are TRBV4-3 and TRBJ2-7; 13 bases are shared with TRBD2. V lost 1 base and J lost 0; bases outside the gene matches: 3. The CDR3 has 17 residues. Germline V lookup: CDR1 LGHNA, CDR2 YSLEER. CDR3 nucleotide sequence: TGCGCCAGCAGCCAAGGCTGGACTAGCGGGAGCTCCTACGAGCAGTACTTC. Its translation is CASSQGWTSGSSYEQYF.

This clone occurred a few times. CDR3 in amino acids: CSVTAGVYTEAFF. The CDR3 region has the DNA TGCAGCGTCACTGCAGGGGTCTACACTGAAGCTTTCTTT. J is TRBJ1-1 and V is TRBV29-1; possibly TRBD1 for D (6 bases). The CDR3 has 13 residues. Per germline, CDR1 SQVTM and CDR2 ANQGSEA. The germline V and J ends were trimmed by 6 bases and 3 bases, with 14 bases remaining between them. The variable domain in full, completed from reference TRBV29-1 and TRBJ1-1, reads SAVISQKPSRDICQRGTSLTIQCQVDSQVTMMFWYRQQPGQSLTLIATANQGSEATYESGFVIDKFPISRPNLTFSTLTVSNMSPEDSSIYLCSVTAGVYTEAFFGQGTRLTVV.

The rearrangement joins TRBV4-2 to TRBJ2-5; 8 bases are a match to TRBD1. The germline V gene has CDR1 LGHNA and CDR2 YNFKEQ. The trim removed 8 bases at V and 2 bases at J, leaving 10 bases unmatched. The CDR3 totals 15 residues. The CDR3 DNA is TGTGCCAGCGGGGGCACAGGGGGTTGGCAAGAGACCCAGTACTTC. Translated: CASGGTGGWQETQYF.

Here the CDR3 DNA reads TGCAGCGTTGAAGATTTGGTGTGGGGGGGGCTGCACACTGAAGCTTTCTTT. Protein product: CSVEDLVWGGLHTEAFF. The chain recombines TRBV29-1 with TRBJ1-1; D is possibly TRBD1 (6 bases). The germline V gene has CDR1 SQVTM and CDR2 ANQGSEA. V was pared by 0 bases and J by 3 bases, with 20 bases between. This CDR3 spans 17 amino acids.

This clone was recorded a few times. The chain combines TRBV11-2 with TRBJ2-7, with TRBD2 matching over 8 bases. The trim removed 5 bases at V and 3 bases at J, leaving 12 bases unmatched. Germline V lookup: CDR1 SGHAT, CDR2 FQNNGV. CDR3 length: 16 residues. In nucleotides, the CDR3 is TGTGCCAGCAGCCCCTCGAGCGGGAGAATCGACTACGAGCAGTACTTC. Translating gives CASSPSSGRIDYEQYF.

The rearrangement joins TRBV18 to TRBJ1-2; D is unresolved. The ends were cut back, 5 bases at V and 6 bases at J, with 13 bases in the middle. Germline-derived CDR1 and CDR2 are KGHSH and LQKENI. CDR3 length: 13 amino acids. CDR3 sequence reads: CASSLGLSDGYTF. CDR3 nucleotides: TGTGCCAGCTCATTGGGCCTATCGGATGGCTACACCTTC.

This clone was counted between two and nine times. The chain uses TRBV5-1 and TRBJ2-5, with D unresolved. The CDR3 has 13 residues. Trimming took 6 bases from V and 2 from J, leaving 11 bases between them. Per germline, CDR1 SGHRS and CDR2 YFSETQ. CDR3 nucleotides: TGCGCCAGCACCCTCGACACTCAAGAGACCCAGTACTTC. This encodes CASTLDTQETQYF.

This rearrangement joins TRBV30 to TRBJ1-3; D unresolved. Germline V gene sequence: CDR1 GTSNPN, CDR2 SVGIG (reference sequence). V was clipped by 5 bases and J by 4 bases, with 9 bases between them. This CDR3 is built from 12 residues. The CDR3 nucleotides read TGTGCCTGGGTTGGGCTCGGAAACACCATATATTTT. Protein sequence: CAWVGLGNTIYF. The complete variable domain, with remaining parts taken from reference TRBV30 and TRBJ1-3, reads SQTIHQWPATLVQPVGSPLSLECTVEGTSNPNLYWYRQAAGRGLQLLFYSVGIGQISSEVPQNLSASRPQDRQFILSSKKLLLSDSGFYLCAWVGLGNTIYFGEGSWLTVV.

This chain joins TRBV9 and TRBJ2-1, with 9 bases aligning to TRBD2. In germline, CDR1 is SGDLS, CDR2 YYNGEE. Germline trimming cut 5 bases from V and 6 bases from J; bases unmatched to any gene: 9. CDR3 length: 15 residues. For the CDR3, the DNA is TGTGCCAGCAGTGCGACTAGCGGAGGCCCCAATGAGCAGTTCTTC. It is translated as CASSATSGGPNEQFF. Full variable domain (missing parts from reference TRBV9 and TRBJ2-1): DSGVTQTPKHLITATGQRVTLRCSPRSGDLSVYWYQQSLDQGLQFLIQYYNGEERAKGNILERFSAQQFPDLHSELNLSSLELGDSALYFCASSATSGGPNEQFFGPGTRLTVL.

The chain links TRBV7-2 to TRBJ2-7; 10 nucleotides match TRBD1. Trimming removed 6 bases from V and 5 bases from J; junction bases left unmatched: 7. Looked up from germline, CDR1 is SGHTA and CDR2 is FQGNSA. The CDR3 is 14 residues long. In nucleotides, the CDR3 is TGTGCCAGCAGTCTCGGACAGGGGGGGAACGAGCAGTACTTC. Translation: CASSLGQGGNEQYF.

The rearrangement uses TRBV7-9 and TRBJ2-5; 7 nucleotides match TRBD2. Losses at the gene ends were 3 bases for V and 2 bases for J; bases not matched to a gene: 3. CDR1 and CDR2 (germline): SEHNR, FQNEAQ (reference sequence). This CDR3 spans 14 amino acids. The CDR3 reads CASSFTSAQETQYF. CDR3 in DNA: TGTGCCAGCAGCTTTACTAGCGCTCAAGAGACCCAGTACTTC.

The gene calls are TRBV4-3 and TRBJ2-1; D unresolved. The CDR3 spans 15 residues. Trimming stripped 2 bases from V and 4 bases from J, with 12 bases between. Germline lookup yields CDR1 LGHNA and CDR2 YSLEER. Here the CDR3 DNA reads TGCGCCAGCAGCCAATCCCACTTCATTTACAATGAGCAGTTCTTC. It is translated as CASSQSHFIYNEQFF.

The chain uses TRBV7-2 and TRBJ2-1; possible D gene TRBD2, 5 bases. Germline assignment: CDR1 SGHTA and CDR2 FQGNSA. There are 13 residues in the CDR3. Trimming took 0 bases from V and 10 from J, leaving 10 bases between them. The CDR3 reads CASSLARKREQFF. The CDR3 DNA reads TGTGCCAGCAGCTTAGCGCGAAAGCGGGAGCAGTTCTTC. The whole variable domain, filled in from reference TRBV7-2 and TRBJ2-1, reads GAGVSQSPSNKVTEKGKDVELRCDPISGHTALYWYRQSLGQGLEFLIYFQGNSAPDKSGLPSDRFSAERTGGSVSTLTIQRTQQEDSAVYLCASSLARKREQFFGPGTRLTVL.

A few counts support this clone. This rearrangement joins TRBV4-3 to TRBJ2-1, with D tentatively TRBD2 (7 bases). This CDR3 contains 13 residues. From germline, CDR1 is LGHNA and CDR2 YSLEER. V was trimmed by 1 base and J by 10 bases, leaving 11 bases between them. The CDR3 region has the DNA TGCGCCAGCAGCCAAGGAGGGAGGGGGGAGCAGTTCTTC. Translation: CASSQGGRGEQFF.

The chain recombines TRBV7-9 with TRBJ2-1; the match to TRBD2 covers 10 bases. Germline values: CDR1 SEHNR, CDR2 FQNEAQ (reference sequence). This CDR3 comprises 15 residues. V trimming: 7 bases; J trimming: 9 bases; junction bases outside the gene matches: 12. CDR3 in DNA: TGTGCCAGCACGCTTCCTAGCGGGAGCATTCGTGAGCAGTTCTTC. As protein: CASTLPSGSIREQFF.

CDR3 in amino acids: CAWCMSSYNEQFF. The CDR3 coding sequence is TGTGCCTGGTGTATGAGCTCCTACAATGAGCAGTTCTTC. This chain links TRBV30 with TRBJ2-1; D is unresolved. The germline V and J ends were trimmed by 5 bases and 0 bases, with 8 bases remaining between them. Germline V gene data show CDR1 as GTSNPN and CDR2 as SVGIG (reference sequence). The CDR3 spans 13 residues.

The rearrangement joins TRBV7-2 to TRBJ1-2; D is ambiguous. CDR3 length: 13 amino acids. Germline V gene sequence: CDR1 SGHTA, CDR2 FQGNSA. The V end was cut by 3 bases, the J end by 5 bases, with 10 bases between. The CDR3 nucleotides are TGTGCCAGCAGCTTCCCACAGTTATATGGCTACACCTTC. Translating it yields CASSFPQLYGYTF.